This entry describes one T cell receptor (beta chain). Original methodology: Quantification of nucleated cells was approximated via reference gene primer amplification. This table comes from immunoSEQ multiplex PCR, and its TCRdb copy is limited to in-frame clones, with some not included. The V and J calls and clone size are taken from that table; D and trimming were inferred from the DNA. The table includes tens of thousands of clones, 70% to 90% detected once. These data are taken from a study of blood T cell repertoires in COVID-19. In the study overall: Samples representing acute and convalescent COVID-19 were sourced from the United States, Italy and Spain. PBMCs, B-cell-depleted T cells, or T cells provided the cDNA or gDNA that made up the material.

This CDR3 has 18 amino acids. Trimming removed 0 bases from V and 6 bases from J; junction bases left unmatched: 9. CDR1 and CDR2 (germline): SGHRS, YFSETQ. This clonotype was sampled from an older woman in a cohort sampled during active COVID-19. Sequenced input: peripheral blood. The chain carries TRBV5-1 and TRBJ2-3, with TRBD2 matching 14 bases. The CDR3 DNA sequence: TGCGCCAGCAGCTTGGCCGGGACTAGCGGGAGTTTTGGGGATACGCAGTATTTT. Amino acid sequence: CASSLAGTSGSFGDTQYF.